This T cell receptor (beta chain) is drawn from a study of cytomegalovirus exposure and HLA in healthy donors. The PCR was carried out with 60 Vbeta primers and 13 Jbeta primers. Produced via immunoSEQ multiplex PCR; TCRdb's table is partial and in-frame only. The repertoire holds roughly 86,000 clones, with about two thirds as singletons. Concerning this clone: Its antigen is unidentified.

Germline V lookup: CDR1 SQVTM, CDR2 ANQGSEA. The CDR3 is made up of 14 amino acids. V dropped 7 bases and J dropped 6 bases, with 20 bases sitting between them. Points from the study as a whole: Judged likely to be a sequencing artifact was a cluster of highly shared sequence variants. Exclusion as indistinguishable affected some V segments, including TRBV6-2 and TRBV6-3. In a later analysis, a missense DCLRE1C variant was linked to TCR beta V- and J-gene trimming.

Healthy bone marrow donors made up the cohort. The sequencing input was PBMCs. The TCR was taken from a woman in her forties or fifties in good health and CMV-seropositive. The chain carries TRBV29-1 and TRBJ2-3, with TRBD2 as a possible D gene (6 bases). Written as DNA, the CDR3 is TGCAGCGCCCAGTCGACTAGGGCCCGGGATACGCAGTATTTT. Its translation: CSAQSTRARDTQYF.